The TCR beta chain under discussion was sequenced for a study of shared T cell receptors in the human thymus. In its sample, this clone was seen a few times. The table came from immunoSEQ multiplex PCR; TCRdb's copy has only in-frame clones and leaves some out. Here the sample spans roughly 710,000 clones, 75% to 90% being singletons. Germline V gives CDR1 MNHNS, CDR2 SASEGT. The CDR3 has 14 residues. Trimming cost V 2 bases and J 6 bases, with 13 bases left between them. Another study also made use of these data, one on human thymus T cells. This second report adds: In corrective heart surgery, resections were taken, and these provided the thymus tissue. Among thymic and blood repertoires, usage of V and J genes appeared biased.

The TCR originated in a girl in the first two years of life with a congenital heart defect. The J gene is TRBJ1-2, the V gene TRBV6-1; the D gene is possibly TRBD1 (6 bases). Sequenced input: thymocytes. This chain's CDR3 is CASSETAAGDGYTF. CDR3 nucleotides: TGTGCCAGCAGTGAAACCGCGGCAGGGGATGGCTACACCTTC.